Listed below are T cell receptor beta chains from one sample, sequenced in a study of blood T cell repertoires in COVID-19. The data were produced by immunoSEQ multiplex PCR, yet TCRdb's version contains in-frame clones alone and is incomplete. This table has approximately 270,000 clones, roughly 84% appearing once. The sequenced sample consisted of peripheral blood. The receptors were sampled from a person aged 65-85 years with COVID-19, enrolled during active disease. Each CDR3 is given with its conserved first and last residue. Each record gives: V gene, clone size, J gene, D gene, CDR3 protein, CDR3 DNA. The D gene is left open where the match is weak. Clone size is given for some rows only: seen once, a few or many times, or a class if the clone is expanded.

TRBV7-8	NA	TRBJ2-2	TRBD1	CAGGTGGWTGELFF	TGTGCCGGAGGGACAGGGGGATGGACCGGGGAGCTGTTTTTT
TRBV28	NA	TRBJ2-7	NA	CASISAFYEQYF	TGTGCCAGCATTAGCGCCTTCTACGAGCAGTACTTC
TRBV20-1	NA	TRBJ2-7	NA	CSASLPPNSEQYF	TGCAGTGCTAGTCTTCCACCCAATAGCGAGCAGTACTTC
TRBV29-1	NA	TRBJ2-1	TRBD1	CSVWTGAYNEQFF	TGCAGCGTTTGGACAGGTGCCTACAATGAGCAGTTCTTC
TRBV28	NA	TRBJ1-4	NA	CASTFDNPRRLFF	TGTGCCAGCACCTTCGACAATCCGAGAAGACTGTTTTTT
TRBV9	once	TRBJ1-5	NA	CASSASVGQPQHF	TGTGCCAGCAGCGCGTCAGTTGGTCAGCCCCAGCATTTT
TRBV24-1	NA	TRBJ2-2	NA	CATRDSYVGELFF	TGTGCCACCAGGGACAGTTATGTCGGGGAGCTGTTTTTT
TRBV27	NA	TRBJ1-4	NA	CASSPLRRPEKLFF	TGTGCCAGCAGTCCGCTTCGGAGGCCAGAAAAACTGTTTTTT
TRBV12-2	NA	TRBJ2-1	NA	CASRSGRRLAGVRNEQFF	TGTGCAAGTCGCTCAGGCCGAAGACTAGCGGGAGTTAGAAATGAGCAGTTCTTC
TRBV6-1	NA	TRBJ1-5	TRBD1	CASSEGTGGAEPQHF	TGTGCCAGCAGTGAGGGGACAGGGGGCGCAGAGCCCCAGCATTTT
TRBV10-3	NA	TRBJ2-7	NA	CAISESSGPSLDEQYF	TGTGCCATCAGTGAGTCGAGCGGACCCTCCTTGGACGAGCAGTACTTC
TRBV24-1	NA	TRBJ2-7	NA	CATSYLNEQYF	TGTGCCACCAGCTACCTCAACGAGCAGTACTTC
TRBV27	once	TRBJ2-7	NA	CATREFTTYEQYF	TGTGCCACCAGAGAGTTTACGACCTACGAGCAGTACTTC
TRBV7-9	NA	TRBJ2-7	NA	CASSTSSYEQYF	TGTGCCAGCAGTACGAGCTCCTACGAGCAGTACTTC
TRBV30	NA	TRBJ2-7	TRBD2	CAWSSSGSSYEQYF	TGTGCCTGGAGCTCGAGCGGGAGCTCCTACGAGCAGTACTTC
TRBV5-4	NA	TRBJ2-7	NA	CASSLQDGGYEQYF	TGTGCCAGCAGCTTACAGGACGGCGGATACGAGCAGTACTTC